The rows below give T cell receptor beta chains drawn from one sample of a study of T cell responses to AZD1222 COVID-19 vaccine. The table came from immunoSEQ multiplex PCR; TCRdb's copy has only in-frame clones and leaves some out. This table has around 80,000 clones, under 90% appearing once. The starting material was peripheral blood, obtained 28 days after the second AZD1222 dose. Receptors were obtained from an adult who received the AZD1222 COVID-19 vaccine. CDR3s leave out the opening cysteine and the closing phenylalanine or tryptophan. The order of the fields is V gene, D gene, J gene, CDR3 protein. The D gene is left open where the match is weak.

>TRBV7-8|.|TRBJ2-2
ASSLRVPRTGELF
>TRBV5-4|TRBD1|TRBJ2-7
ASSLDRGNEQY
>TRBV7-2|TRBD2|TRBJ2-1
ASSLAGLAGVNEQF
>TRBV11-2|.|TRBJ2-7
ASSPPGGLYEQY
>TRBV29-1|.|TRBJ1-4
SVEVEGWYEKLF
>TRBV30|TRBD2|TRBJ2-1
AWSVWTSGRSHEQF
>TRBV4-1|.|TRBJ1-2
ASSPPTKIGYT
>TRBV15|TRBD2|TRBJ2-1
ATSRTISGSSYNEQF
>TRBV4-3|.|TRBJ1-3
ASSQDPNLFTDTIY
>TRBV30|.|TRBJ1-4
AWSVQTNEKLF
>TRBV27|.|TRBJ1-6
ASSLQGWNSPLH
>TRBV11-2|.|TRBJ2-7
ASSSQPRAGYSSYEQY
>TRBV7-9|TRBD1|TRBJ1-1
ASSLQGAEAF
>TRBV19|TRBD1|TRBJ2-1
ASSIEGTGPLIHEQF
>TRBV29-1|.|TRBJ2-1
SVVKSSYNEQF
>TRBV5-4|TRBD1|TRBJ2-1
ASSLAGTGSSYNEQF
>TRBV6-2/TRBV6-3|TRBD2|TRBJ2-6
ASSQGLAGSGANVLT
>TRBV5-1|TRBD1|TRBJ1-2
ASSLGDSNYGYT
>TRBV19|TRBD2|TRBJ2-7
ASSEAGAWEQY
>TRBV7-2|.|TRBJ1-1
ASSDHGVRTSEAF
>TRBV5-1|.|TRBJ2-5
ASSLGSETQY
>TRBV28|.|TRBJ1-6
ASTPPPGQGNSPLH